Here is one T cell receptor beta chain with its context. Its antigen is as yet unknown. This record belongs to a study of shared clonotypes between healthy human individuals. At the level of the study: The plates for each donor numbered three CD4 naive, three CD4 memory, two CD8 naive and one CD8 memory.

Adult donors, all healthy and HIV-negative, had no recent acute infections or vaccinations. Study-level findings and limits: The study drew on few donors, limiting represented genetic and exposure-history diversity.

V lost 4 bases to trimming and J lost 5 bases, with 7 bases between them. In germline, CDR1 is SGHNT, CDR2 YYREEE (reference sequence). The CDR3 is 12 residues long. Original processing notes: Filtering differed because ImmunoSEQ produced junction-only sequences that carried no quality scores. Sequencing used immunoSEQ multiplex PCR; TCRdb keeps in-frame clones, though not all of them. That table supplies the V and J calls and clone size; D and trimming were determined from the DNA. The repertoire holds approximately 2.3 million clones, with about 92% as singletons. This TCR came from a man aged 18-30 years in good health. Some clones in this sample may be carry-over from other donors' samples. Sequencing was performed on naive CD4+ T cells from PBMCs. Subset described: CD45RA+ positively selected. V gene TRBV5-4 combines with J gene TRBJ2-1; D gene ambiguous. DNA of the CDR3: TGTGCCAGCAGCCCTCTACACAATGAGCAGTTCTTC. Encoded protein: CASSPLHNEQFF.